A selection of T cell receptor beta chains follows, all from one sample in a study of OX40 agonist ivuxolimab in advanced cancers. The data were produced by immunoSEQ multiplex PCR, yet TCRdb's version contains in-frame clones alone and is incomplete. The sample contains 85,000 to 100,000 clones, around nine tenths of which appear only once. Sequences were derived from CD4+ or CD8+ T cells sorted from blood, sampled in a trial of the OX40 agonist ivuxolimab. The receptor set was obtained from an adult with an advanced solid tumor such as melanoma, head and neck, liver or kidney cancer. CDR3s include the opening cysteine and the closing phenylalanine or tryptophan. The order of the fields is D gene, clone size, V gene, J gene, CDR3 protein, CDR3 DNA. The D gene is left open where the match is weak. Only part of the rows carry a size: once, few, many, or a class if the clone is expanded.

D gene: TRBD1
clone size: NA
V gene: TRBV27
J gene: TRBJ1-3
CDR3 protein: CASSSRQGGATIYF
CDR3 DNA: TGTGCCAGCAGTAGTCGACAGGGTGGAGCCACCATATATTTT

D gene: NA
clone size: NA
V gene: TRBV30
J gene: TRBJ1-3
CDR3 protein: CAWSVPEINGGNTIYF
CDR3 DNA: TGTGCCTGGAGTGTACCCGAAATCAACGGAGGAAACACCATATATTTT

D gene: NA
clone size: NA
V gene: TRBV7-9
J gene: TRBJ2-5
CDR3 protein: CASSEGGTQYF
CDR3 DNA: TGTGCCAGCAGTGAGGGGGGGACCCAGTACTTC

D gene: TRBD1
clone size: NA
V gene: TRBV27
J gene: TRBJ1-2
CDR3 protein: CASGNGQGYGYTF
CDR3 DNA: TGTGCCAGCGGAAACGGACAGGGGTATGGCTACACCTTC

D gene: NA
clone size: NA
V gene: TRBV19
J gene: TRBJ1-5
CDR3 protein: CASSPAPGQHSNQPQHF
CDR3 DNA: TGTGCCAGTAGTCCAGCACCTGGACAACATAGCAATCAGCCCCAGCATTTT

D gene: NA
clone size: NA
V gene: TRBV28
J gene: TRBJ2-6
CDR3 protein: CASSSIVGWTAFSGANVLTF
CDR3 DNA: TGTGCCAGCAGTTCAATTGTAGGGTGGACAGCCTTCTCTGGGGCCAACGTCCTGACTTTC

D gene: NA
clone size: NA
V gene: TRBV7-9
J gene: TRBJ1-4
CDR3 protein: CASSSRAGRENEKLFF
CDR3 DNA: TGTGCCAGCAGCTCTAGAGCAGGGAGGGAAAATGAAAAACTGTTTTTT

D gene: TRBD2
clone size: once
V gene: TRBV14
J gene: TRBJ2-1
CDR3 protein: CASSPTSGGYNEQFF
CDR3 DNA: TGTGCCAGCAGCCCGACTAGCGGGGGTTACAATGAGCAGTTCTTC

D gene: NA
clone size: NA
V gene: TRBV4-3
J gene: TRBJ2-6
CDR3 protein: CASSQEAAGANVLTF
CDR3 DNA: TGCGCCAGCAGCCAAGAAGCTGCCGGGGCCAACGTCCTGACTTTC

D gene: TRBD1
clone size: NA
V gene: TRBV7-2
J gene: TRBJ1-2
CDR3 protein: CASTNQGASGYTF
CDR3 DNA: TGTGCCAGCACCAATCAGGGGGCTAGCGGCTACACCTTC

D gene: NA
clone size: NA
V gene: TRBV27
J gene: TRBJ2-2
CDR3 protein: CASSFYSGTSPGELFF
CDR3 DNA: TGTGCCAGCAGCTTTTATTCCGGGACGAGTCCCGGGGAGCTGTTTTTT

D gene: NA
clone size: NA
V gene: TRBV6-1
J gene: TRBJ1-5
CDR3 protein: CASSDTRGAGPGPQHF
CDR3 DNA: TGTGCCAGCAGTGACACCCGGGGGGCGGGCCCAGGGCCCCAGCATTTT

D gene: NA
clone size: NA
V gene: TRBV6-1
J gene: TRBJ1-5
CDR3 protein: CASSGDGYSNQPQHF
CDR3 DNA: TGTGCCAGCAGTGGGGACGGATATAGCAATCAGCCCCAGCATTTT

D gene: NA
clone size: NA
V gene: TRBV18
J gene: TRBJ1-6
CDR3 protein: CASSLGGRNSPLHF
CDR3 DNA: TGTGCCAGCTCACTTGGGGGCCGGAATTCACCCCTCCACTTT

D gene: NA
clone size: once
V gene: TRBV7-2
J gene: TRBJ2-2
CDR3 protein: CASSLGGQGGTGELFF
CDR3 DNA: TGTGCCAGCAGCTTAGGAGGACAGGGAGGGACCGGGGAGCTGTTTTTT